Listed below are T cell receptor beta chains from one sample, sequenced in a study of T cell repertoires in cytomegalovirus infection. What these receptors recognize is not known. TCRdb re-analysed the reads in MiXCR, keeping a single row per CDR3 protein. The data hold 750,000 to 950,000 distinct CDR3 sequences, with 29% observed a single time. The sequenced sample was cultured CD8+ T cells from PBMCs, obtained from culture after CMV antigen stimulation. Receptors originate from a human donor in good health (CMV status not recorded). Some clones in this sample may be carry-over from other donors' samples. Both conserved end residues are trimmed from each CDR3. The order of the fields is V gene, CDR3 protein.

>TRBV29-1
SAGTGDYEQY
>TRBV6-2/TRBV6-3
ASSRSDILLGYT
>TRBV7-9
ASSSWRGGGTYEQY
>TRBV20-1
SATPRGQGAQRGEKLF
>TRBV6-1
ASSVRGADTQY
>TRBV27
ASSLLRTASVETQY
>TRBV9
ASQGTGETQY
>TRBV12-3/TRBV12-4
ASSRSVSQEKLF
>TRBV6-2/TRBV6-3
ASTGRGRVNTEAF
>TRBV11-2
ASGGQGNTGELF